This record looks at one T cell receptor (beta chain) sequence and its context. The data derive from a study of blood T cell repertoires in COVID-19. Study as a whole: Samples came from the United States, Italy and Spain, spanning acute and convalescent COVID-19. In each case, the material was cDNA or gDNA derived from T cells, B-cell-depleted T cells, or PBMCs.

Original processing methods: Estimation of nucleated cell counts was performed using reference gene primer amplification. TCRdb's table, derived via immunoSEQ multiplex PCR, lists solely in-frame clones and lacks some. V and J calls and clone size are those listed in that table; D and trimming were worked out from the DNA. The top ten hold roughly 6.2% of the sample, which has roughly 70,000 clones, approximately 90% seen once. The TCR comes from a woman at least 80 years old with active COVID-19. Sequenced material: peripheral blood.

The CDR3 sequence: CASSLGTGLIHEQYF. As DNA, the CDR3 is TGTGCCAGCAGCCTCGGGACAGGGCTAATCCACGAGCAGTACTTC. This rearrangement joins TRBV7-9 to TRBJ2-7; 9 bases line up with TRBD1. The CDR3 has 15 amino acids. The junction had 10 bases not matched to a gene; V was cut back by 5 bases and J by 5 bases. Germline CDR1 is SEHNR and CDR2 is FQNEAQ (reference sequence).